The entry below describes one T cell receptor (beta chain). The data stem from a study of blood T cell repertoires in COVID-19. Study background: Samples came from the United States, Italy and Spain, spanning acute and convalescent COVID-19. T cells, B-cell-depleted T cells, or PBMCs supplied cDNA or gDNA.

Authors' methods: By means of reference gene primer amplification, nucleated cell counts were estimated. Only in-frame clones appear in the TCRdb table, and some are missing; sequencing was by immunoSEQ multiplex PCR. For V, J and clone size, that table is used; D and trimming come from the DNA. Altogether tens of thousands of clones are present, 75% to 90% being singletons, with the ten largest covering roughly 4.6%. The CDR3 is made up of 14 amino acids. Germline lookup yields CDR1 MNHEY and CDR2 SMNVEV (reference sequence). Deletions cut 2 bases from V and 1 base from J, with 9 bases between. The chain employs TRBV27 and TRBJ2-7, with D possibly being TRBD2 (6 bases). The origin of this receptor is an elderly man with acute or convalescent COVID-19. Sequenced sample: peripheral blood. The CDR3 DNA sequence: TGTGCCAGCAGTTTAGGAGGGGATTCCTACGAGCAGTACTTC. Its translation is CASSLGGDSYEQYF.